Following are 22 T cell receptor beta chains from one sample sequenced in a study of blood T cell repertoires in COVID-19. Some clones are missing from TCRdb's copy, which holds only in-frame ones; the method was immunoSEQ multiplex PCR. The sample contains more than 300,000 clones, approximately 90% of which appear only once. Sequencing was performed on PBMCs or T cells enriched from blood (not recorded which). These receptor sequences come from a woman in her late teens or twenties who had recovered from COVID-19.

This chain links TRBV7-6 with TRBJ1-1; tentatively, D is TRBD1 (5 bases). The CDR3 length is 13 residues. CDR1 is SGHVS and CDR2 is FNYEAQ in the germline V gene. Deletions cut 5 bases from V and 7 bases from J, with 14 bases between. DNA of the CDR3: TGTGCCAGCAGCGTTACAGATAGGGGTGAAGCTTTCTTT. Its protein is CASSVTDRGEAFF.

The rearrangement links TRBV7-9 to TRBJ2-7; TRBD1 matches at 9 bases. The CDR3 totals 14 residues. Germline V gives CDR1 SEHNR, CDR2 FQNEAQ (reference sequence). J gave up 9 bases and V 5 bases, and 11 bases lay outside the gene matches. Written as DNA, the CDR3 is TGTGCCAGCAGCGTTGGGGGGACAGGGTCTTTGCAGTACTTC. Its protein is CASSVGGTGSLQYF. Full variable domain (rest looked up from reference TRBV7-9 and TRBJ2-7): DTGVSQNPRHKITKRGQNVTFRCDPISEHNRLYWYRQTLGQGPEFLTYFQNEAQLEKSRLLSDRFSAERPKGSFSTLEIQRTEQGDSAMYLCASSVGGTGSLQYFGPGTRLTVT.

V and J are TRBV12-3 or TRBV12-4 and TRBJ1-5; D is ambiguous. The CDR3 has 13 amino acids. V gave up 6 bases and J gave up 1 base, with 7 bases separating them. The CDR3 loop reads CASSAESNQPQHF. In nucleotides, the CDR3 is TGTGCCAGCAGCGCAGAAAGCAATCAGCCCCAGCATTTT.

This clone was seen once. V usage is TRBV2 and J usage is TRBJ2-7; D is possibly TRBD1 (6 bases). The CDR3 sequence is 13 residues long. Germline CDR1 and CDR2: SNHLY and FYNNEI. The V end lost 6 bases, the J end lost 0 bases, and 9 bases lay between the germline ends. The CDR3 protein is CASRLGGSYEQYF. CDR3 sequence (DNA): TGTGCCAGCAGGCTAGGGGGCTCCTACGAGCAGTACTTC.

The chain is built from TRBV18 and TRBJ2-3, with D unresolved. Trimming cost V 0 bases and J 0 bases, with 4 bases left between them. The CDR3 extends over 14 amino acids. Germline V gene sequence: CDR1 KGHSH, CDR2 LQKENI. CDR3 region: CASSPPVSTDTQYF. CDR3 nucleotides: TGTGCCAGCTCACCACCCGTTAGCACAGATACGCAGTATTTT.

The CDR3 spells CASSPGVSNQPQHF. The CDR3 DNA sequence: TGTGCCAGCAGCCCCGGGGTTAGCAATCAGCCCCAGCATTTT. This chain connects TRBV7-8 to TRBJ1-5; D uncertain. The CDR3 length is 14 residues. V shed 5 bases and J shed 0 bases, with 8 bases lying between them. Germline V lookup: CDR1 SGHVS, CDR2 FQNEAQ.

This chain links TRBV15 with TRBJ1-2; tentative D call: TRBD1 (6 bases). V was clipped by 3 bases and J by 0 bases, with 14 bases between them. Germline V gene data show CDR1 as LNHNV and CDR2 as YYDKDF (reference sequence). The CDR3 runs to 16 residues. CDR3 sequence (DNA): TGTGCCACCAGCAGCCACACAGGGAAAGCTAACTATGGCTACACCTTC. This translates into CATSSHTGKANYGYTF.

The V call is TRBV7-8, the J call TRBJ1-4; D ambiguous. Germline V lookup: CDR1 SGHVS, CDR2 FQNEAQ. V shed 3 bases and J shed 4 bases, with 9 bases lying between them. CDR3 length equals 14 residues. CDR3 sequence reads: CASSFVGNNEKLFF. DNA of the CDR3: TGTGCCAGCAGCTTTGTCGGGAATAATGAAAAACTGTTTTTT. The full variable domain, with the rest looked up from reference TRBV7-8 and TRBJ1-4, is GAGVSQSPRYKVAKRGQDVALRCDPISGHVSLFWYQQALGQGPEFLTYFQNEAQLDKSGLPSDRFFAERPEGSVSTLKIQRTQQEDSAVYLCASSFVGNNEKLFFGSGTQLSVL.

The V call is TRBV15, the J call TRBJ1-6; D possibly corresponds to TRBD1 (5 bases). The length of the CDR3 is 14 residues. The germline V gene encodes CDR1 LNHNV and CDR2 YYDKDF (reference sequence). Trimming took off 3 bases at V and 9 bases at J, with 12 bases between the two ends. CDR3 protein: CATSSKTARSPLHF. The DNA of the CDR3 is TGTGCCACCAGCAGTAAGACAGCTCGTTCACCCCTCCACTTT.

This CDR3 is CASSEAGQGFYEQYF. Here the CDR3 DNA reads TGTGCCAGCAGTGAAGCGGGACAGGGGTTCTACGAGCAGTACTTC. The V gene is TRBV2, the J gene TRBJ2-7, with 10 bases fitting TRBD1. This CDR3 comprises 15 residues. CDR1 and CDR2 from the germline V gene are SNHLY and FYNNEI. With 0 bases clipped from V and 3 bases from J, the junction kept 2 bases outside the gene matches.

The V call is TRBV7-6, the J call TRBJ1-6; TRBD1 matches at 9 bases. The CDR3 length is 16 residues. The germline gives CDR1 SGHVS, CDR2 FNYEAQ. V lost 5 bases, J lost 9 bases, and 11 bases stayed unmatched. The chain's CDR3 is CASSVEPGQGTSPLHF. The CDR3 DNA sequence: TGTGCCAGCAGCGTAGAACCGGGACAGGGAACTTCACCCCTCCACTTT. Combining the CDR3 with reference TRBV7-6 and TRBJ1-6 gives the whole variable domain GAGVSQSPRYKVTKRGQDVALRCDPISGHVSLYWYRQALGQGPEFLTYFNYEAQQDKSGLPNDRFSAERPEGSISTLTIQRTEQRDSAMYRCASSVEPGQGTSPLHFGNGTRLTVT.

The DNA of the CDR3 is TGTGCCAGCAGCGGGAACAGGGTGATAGATACGCAGTATTTT. This encodes CASSGNRVIDTQYF. This chain uses TRBV9 with TRBJ2-3; tentative D call: TRBD1 (6 bases). The CDR3 runs 14 residues. V was shortened by 3 bases and J by 5 bases, with 13 bases between the two germline ends. Germline loops: CDR1 SGDLS, CDR2 YYNGEE.

This clone was counted once. This chain links TRBV14 with TRBJ1-3; D unresolved. CDR1 is SGHDN and CDR2 is FVKESK in the germline V gene. The CDR3 is made up of 13 amino acids. The V end lost 4 bases, the J end lost 0 bases, and 4 bases lay between the germline ends. The CDR3 DNA sequence: TGTGCCAGCAGCCGTTACTCTGGAAACACCATATATTTT. Translation gives CASSRYSGNTIYF.

The chain is built from TRBV7-9 and TRBJ2-5; no reliable D call. Germline lookup yields CDR1 SEHNR and CDR2 FQNEAQ (reference sequence). The CDR3 consists of 14 residues. The V and J ends lost 1 base and 0 bases respectively, with 6 bases between them. CDR3 region: CASSLDRDQETQYF. The CDR3 coding sequence is TGTGCCAGCAGCTTAGACAGAGACCAAGAGACCCAGTACTTC.

The chain employs TRBV6-2 or TRBV6-3 and TRBJ2-7; 10 bases are a match to TRBD1. The V segment lost 5 bases and the J segment 4 bases; nucleotides outside the gene matches: 8. The CDR3 has 15 amino acids. Germline V gene sequence: CDR1 MNHEY, CDR2 SVGEGT. CDR3 nucleotides: TGTGCCAGCAGTCCACGACAGGGGGCTCCTTACGAGCAGTACTTC. Translated, it gives CASSPRQGAPYEQYF.

This clone was found once. The CDR3 bases are TGTGCCAGCAGAAAAACGGCGGGCAATGAGCAGTTCTTC. It encodes CASRKTAGNEQFF. The V and J genes are TRBV13 and TRBJ2-1; maybe TRBD2 (5 bases). From germline, CDR1 is PRHDT and CDR2 FYEKMQ (reference sequence). The CDR3 loop spans 13 amino acids. V shed 6 bases and J shed 6 bases, with 12 bases lying between them.

This sequence joins TRBV2 and TRBJ1-4, with 8 bases matching TRBD1. Germline V gene sequence: CDR1 SNHLY, CDR2 FYNNEI. This CDR3 is built from 12 residues. V lost 3 bases, J lost 10 bases, and 1 base stayed unmatched. The CDR3 loop reads CASSDQGAKLFF. CDR3 nucleotides: TGTGCCAGCAGTGATCAGGGGGCAAAACTGTTTTTT.

The chain joins TRBV4-2 to TRBJ1-5; 8 bases match TRBD1. The germline V gene has CDR1 LGHNA and CDR2 YNFKEQ. The length of the CDR3 is 17 residues. V shed 7 bases, J shed 2 bases, and the junction held 13 bases outside the gene matches. Here the CDR3 DNA reads TGTGCCAGCACCACCGGACAGGGAAGGCATGGCAATCAGCCCCAGCATTTT. This codes for CASTTGQGRHGNQPQHF.

The gene calls are TRBV30 and TRBJ1-5; TRBD1 aligns across 10 bases. The CDR3 is made up of 16 amino acids. The J segment lost 3 bases and the V segment lost 2 bases, leaving 7 bases of the junction unmatched. Per the germline V gene, CDR1 is GTSNPN and CDR2 is SVGIG (reference sequence). CDR3 in amino acids: CAWSPQTGGPNQPQHF. The CDR3 DNA reads as TGTGCCTGGAGTCCCCAGACAGGGGGCCCCAATCAGCCCCAGCATTTT.

The rearrangement links TRBV4-1 to TRBJ2-7; TRBD1 aligns across 8 bases. Germline lookup yields CDR1 MGHRA and CDR2 YSYEKL. J lost 3 bases, V lost 0 bases, and 16 bases had no gene match. This CDR3 comprises 19 residues. CDR3 sequence: CASSQDGTGGIGGGYEQYF. CDR3 in DNA: TGCGCCAGCAGCCAAGATGGGACAGGAGGGATAGGAGGGGGCTACGAGCAGTACTTC.

This clone was counted only a few times. The chain joins TRBV5-6 to TRBJ1-4; TRBD1 might be the D (6 bases). The CDR3 totals 15 residues. Germline V gene data show CDR1 as SGHDT and CDR2 as YYEEEE. The V and J ends lost 4 bases and 8 bases respectively, with 18 bases between them. The CDR3 DNA reads as TGTGCCAGCAGCCCTTGGGGGGGCAGAAAAGAAAAACTGTTTTTT. It codes for CASSPWGGRKEKLFF.

V usage is TRBV4-2 and J usage is TRBJ2-5, with D possibly matching TRBD2 (5 bases). V shed 4 bases and J shed 0 bases, with 12 bases lying between them. The germline V gene has CDR1 LGHNA and CDR2 YNFKEQ. The CDR3 has 15 residues. The CDR3 bases are TGTGCCAGCAGCCGAGGGCAACAGAACCAAGAGACCCAGTACTTC. Translating it yields CASSRGQQNQETQYF.